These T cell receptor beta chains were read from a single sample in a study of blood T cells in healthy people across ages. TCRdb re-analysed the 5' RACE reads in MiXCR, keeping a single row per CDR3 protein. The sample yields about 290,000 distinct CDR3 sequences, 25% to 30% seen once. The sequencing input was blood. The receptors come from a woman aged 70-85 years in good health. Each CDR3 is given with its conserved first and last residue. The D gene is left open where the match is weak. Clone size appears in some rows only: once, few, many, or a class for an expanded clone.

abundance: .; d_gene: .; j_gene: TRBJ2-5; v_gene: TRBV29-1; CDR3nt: TGCAGCGTCTTCTCCACGGAGGAGACCCAGTACTTC; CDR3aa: CSVFSTEETQYF
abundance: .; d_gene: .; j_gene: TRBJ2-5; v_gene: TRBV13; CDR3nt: TGTGCCAGCAGGCATCTAGCGATTAAAGAGACCCAGTACTTC; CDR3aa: CASRHLAIKETQYF
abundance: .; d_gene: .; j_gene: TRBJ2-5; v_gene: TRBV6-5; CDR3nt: TGTGCCAGCAGTTGGTCAGGGCAGGAGACCCAGTACTTC; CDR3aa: CASSWSGQETQYF
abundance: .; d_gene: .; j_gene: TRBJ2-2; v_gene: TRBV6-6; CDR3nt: TGTGCCAGCAGTTATTTGGGGAGTACCGGGGAGCTGTTTTTT; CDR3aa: CASSYLGSTGELFF
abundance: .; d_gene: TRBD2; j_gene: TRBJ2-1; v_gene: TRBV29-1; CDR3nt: TGCAGCGTTGATAGGTCGGGACTAGCGGGAGCAAGGGTCTCCTGCAATGAGCAGTTCTTC; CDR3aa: CSVDRSGLAGARVSCNEQFF
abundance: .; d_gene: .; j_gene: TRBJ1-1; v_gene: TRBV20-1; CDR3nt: TGCAGTGCGGACGACAGCAACCGGAGGGCTTTCTTT; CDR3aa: CSADDSNRRAFF
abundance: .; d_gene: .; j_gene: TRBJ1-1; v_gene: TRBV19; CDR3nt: TGTGCCAGTCGCTCCTTTGGCAACCGGCGGGACACTGAAGCTTTCTTT; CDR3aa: CASRSFGNRRDTEAFF
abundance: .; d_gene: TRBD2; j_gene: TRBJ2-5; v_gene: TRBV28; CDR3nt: TGTGCCAGCAGTCCCAACACGGGGGGTAGGGAGACCCAGTACTTC; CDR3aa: CASSPNTGGRETQYF
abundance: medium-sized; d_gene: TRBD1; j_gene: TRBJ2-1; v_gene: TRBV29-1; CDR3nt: TGCAGCGTGGGGACAGGGGGCAATGAGCAGTTCTTC; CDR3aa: CSVGTGGNEQFF
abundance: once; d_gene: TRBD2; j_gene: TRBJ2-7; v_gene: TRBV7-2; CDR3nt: TGTGCCAGCAGCCCTTGGCGGGGGGGGAACTCCTACGAGCAGTACTTC; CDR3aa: CASSPWRGGNSYEQYF
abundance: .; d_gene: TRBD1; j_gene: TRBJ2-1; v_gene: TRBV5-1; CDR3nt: TGCGCCAGCACGGCTCCGGGACAGTCCAACAATGAGCAGTTCTTC; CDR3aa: CASTAPGQSNNEQFF
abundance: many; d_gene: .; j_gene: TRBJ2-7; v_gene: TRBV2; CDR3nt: TGTGCCAGCAGCAGGGGCCTCAACTACGAGCAGTACTTC; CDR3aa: CASSRGLNYEQYF
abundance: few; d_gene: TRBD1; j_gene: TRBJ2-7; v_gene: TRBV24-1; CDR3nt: TGTGCCACCAGTGTCGGGACAGAAACCTACGAGCAGTACTTC; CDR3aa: CATSVGTETYEQYF
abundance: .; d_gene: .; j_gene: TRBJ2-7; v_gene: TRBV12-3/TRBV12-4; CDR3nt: TGTGCCAGCAGCCAGGGACAACAACTCTACGAGCAGTACTTC; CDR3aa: CASSQGQQLYEQYF
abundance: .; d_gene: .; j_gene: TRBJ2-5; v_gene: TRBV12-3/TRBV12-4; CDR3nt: TGTGCCAGCAGTTTTAAAGCCGGACAAGAGACCCAGTACTTC; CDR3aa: CASSFKAGQETQYF
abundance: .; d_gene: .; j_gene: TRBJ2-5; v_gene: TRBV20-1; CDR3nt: TGCAGTGCTGAAGAGGGTCTGGAGGAGACCCAGTACTTC; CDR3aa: CSAEEGLEETQYF
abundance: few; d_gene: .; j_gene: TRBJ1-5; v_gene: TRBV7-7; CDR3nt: TGTGCTAGCAGCGGGGCTTTTTGGCAGCCCCAGCATTTT; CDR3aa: CASSGAFWQPQHF
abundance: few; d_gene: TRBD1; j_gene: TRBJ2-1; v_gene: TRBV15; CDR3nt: TGTGCCACCAGCAGAGATCTTTTGGGAACCGGGACAGGGGCTCGAATGCAGTTCTTC; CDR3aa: CATSRDLLGTGTGARMQFF
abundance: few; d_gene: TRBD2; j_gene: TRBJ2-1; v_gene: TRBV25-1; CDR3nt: TGTGCCAGCAGAGGACTAGCGGACTACAATGAGCAGTTCTTC; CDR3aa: CASRGLADYNEQFF
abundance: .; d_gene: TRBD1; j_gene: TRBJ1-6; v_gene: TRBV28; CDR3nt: TGTGCCAGCGACAGGGGCAATAATTCACCCCTCCACTTT; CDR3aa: CASDRGNNSPLHF
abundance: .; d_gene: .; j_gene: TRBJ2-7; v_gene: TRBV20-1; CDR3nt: TGCAGTGCTAGCCGGGGAACCTACGAGCAGTACTTC; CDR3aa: CSASRGTYEQYF
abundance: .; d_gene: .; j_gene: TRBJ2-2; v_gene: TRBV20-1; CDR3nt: TGCAGTGCTAGAGGCCGGACCAAGCATGACACCGGGGAGCTGTTTTTT; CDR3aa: CSARGRTKHDTGELFF
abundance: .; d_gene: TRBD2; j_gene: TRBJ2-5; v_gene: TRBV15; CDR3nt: TGTGCCACCAGCAGAGTAGCGGGAGGGCCGGAGACCCAGTACTTC; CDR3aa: CATSRVAGGPETQYF
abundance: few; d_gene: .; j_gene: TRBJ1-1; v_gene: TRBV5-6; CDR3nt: TGTGCCAGCAGCTTGGTCCGGGGAAAAACTGAAGCTTTCTTT; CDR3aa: CASSLVRGKTEAFF
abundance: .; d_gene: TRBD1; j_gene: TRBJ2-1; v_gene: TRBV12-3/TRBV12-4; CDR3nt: TGTGCCAGCAGTCGAGACAGGGGCCTCTACAATGAGCAGTTCTTC; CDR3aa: CASSRDRGLYNEQFF
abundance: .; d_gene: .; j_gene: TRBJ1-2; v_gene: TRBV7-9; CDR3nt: TGTGCCAGCAGCTTAGTGAAGGGGACGGATGGCTACACCTTC; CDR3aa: CASSLVKGTDGYTF
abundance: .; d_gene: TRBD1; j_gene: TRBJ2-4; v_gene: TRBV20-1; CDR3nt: TGCAGTGCTAGTGAGGGACAGGGAAACATTCAGTACTTC; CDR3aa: CSASEGQGNIQYF
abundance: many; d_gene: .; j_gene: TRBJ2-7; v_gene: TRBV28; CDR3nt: TGTGCCAGCAGTTCCCAGGACGAGCAGTACTTC; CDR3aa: CASSSQDEQYF
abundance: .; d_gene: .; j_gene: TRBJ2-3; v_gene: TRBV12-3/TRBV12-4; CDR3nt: TGTGCCAGCAATACATACCGGGCCGAGACACCAGATACGCAGTATTTT; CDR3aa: CASNTYRAETPDTQYF
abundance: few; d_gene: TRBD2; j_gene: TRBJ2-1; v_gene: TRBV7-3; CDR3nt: TGTGCCAGCAGCCCAGGCGGGAGTGCCTACAATGAGCAGTTCTTC; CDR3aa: CASSPGGSAYNEQFF
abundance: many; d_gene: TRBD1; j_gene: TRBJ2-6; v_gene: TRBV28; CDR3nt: TGTGCCAGCAGTCCCCGTCCCGGGACAGGGTCTGGGGCCAACGTCCTGACTTTC; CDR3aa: CASSPRPGTGSGANVLTF
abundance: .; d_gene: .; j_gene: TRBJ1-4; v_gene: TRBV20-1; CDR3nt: TGCAGTGCCAGCTGGTCCGCCGAGCGACTGTTTTTT; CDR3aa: CSASWSAERLFF
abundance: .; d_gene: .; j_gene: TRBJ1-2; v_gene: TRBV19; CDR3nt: TGTGCCACGGGCCACTATGGCTACACCTTC; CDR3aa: CATGHYGYTF
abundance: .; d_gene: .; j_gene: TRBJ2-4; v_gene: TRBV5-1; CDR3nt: TGCGCCAGCAGTATCGGAAATCTAGCCAAAAACATTCAGTACTTC; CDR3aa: CASSIGNLAKNIQYF
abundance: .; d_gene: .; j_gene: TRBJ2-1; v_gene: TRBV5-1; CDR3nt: TGCGCCAGCAGTTTGGACCCCCTGGGGGTGCAGTTCTTC; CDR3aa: CASSLDPLGVQFF
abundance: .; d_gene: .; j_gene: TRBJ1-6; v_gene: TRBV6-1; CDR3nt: TGTGCCAGCAGTGAAAGTGGATGGGGCCTAGCTTATAATTCACCCCTCCACTTT; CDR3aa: CASSESGWGLAYNSPLHF
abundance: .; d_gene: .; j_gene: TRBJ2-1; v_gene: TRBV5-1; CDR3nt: TGCGCCAGCAGCTTGTCGCCAGGGGATAATTACGAGCAGTTCTTC; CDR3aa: CASSLSPGDNYEQFF
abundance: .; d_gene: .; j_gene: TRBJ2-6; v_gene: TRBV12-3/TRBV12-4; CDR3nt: TGTGCCAGCAGTTCCGGAAAAGGGTACTCCTCTGGGGCCAACGTCCTGACTTTC; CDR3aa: CASSSGKGYSSGANVLTF
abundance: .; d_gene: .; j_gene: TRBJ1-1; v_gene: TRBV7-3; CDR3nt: TGTGCCAGCAGCCCGGCCGTAGGGGCTGAAGCTTTCTTT; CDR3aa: CASSPAVGAEAFF
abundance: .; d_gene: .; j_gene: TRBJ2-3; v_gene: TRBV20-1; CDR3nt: TGCAGTGCTAGCCGACTCATTTCTAGCACAGATACGCAGTATTTT; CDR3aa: CSASRLISSTDTQYF